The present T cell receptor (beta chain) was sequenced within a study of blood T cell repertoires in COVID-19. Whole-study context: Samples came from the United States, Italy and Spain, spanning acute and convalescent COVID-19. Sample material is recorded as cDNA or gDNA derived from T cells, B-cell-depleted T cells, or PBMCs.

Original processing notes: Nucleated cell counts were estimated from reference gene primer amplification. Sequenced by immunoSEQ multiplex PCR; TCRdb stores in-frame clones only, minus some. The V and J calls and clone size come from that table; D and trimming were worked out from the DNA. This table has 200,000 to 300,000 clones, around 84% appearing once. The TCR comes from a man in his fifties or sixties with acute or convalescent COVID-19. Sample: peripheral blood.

The CDR3 nucleotides read TGTGCCAGCAGCTTAAGGGCGGGAGGTCCAGATACGCAGTATTTT. The encoded protein is CASSLRAGGPDTQYF. The chain combines TRBV11-3 with TRBJ2-3; 8 nucleotides line up with TRBD2. V trimming: 2 bases; J trimming: 4 bases; junction bases outside the gene matches: 5. The germline gives CDR1 SGHNT, CDR2 YENEEA. The CDR3 sequence is 15 residues long. The full variable domain, with the rest looked up from reference TRBV11-3 and TRBJ2-3, is EAGVVQSPRYKIIEKKQPVAFWCNPISGHNTLYWYLQNLGQGPELLIRYENEEAVDDSQLPKDRFSAERLKGVDSTLKIQPAELGDSAVYLCASSLRAGGPDTQYFGPGTRLTVL.